This note documents a single T cell receptor (beta chain) sequence. What it binds is unknown. The data were taken from a study of blood T cells in healthy people across ages. Study as a whole: In model experiments, template switching was able to capture about one barcoded beta molecule for every two T cells that were present. General observations from the study: Naive CD4+ cells and diversity were both higher in long-lived donors than in aged donors. It was found that TCR beta diversity correlated strongly with the percentage of naive T cells.

It was with a sample-barcoded 5' primer and a J-beta primer mix that a second PCR of roughly 7 to 11 cycles was run. Samples each returned at least 2.5 million CDR3-containing paired-end reads. MiXCR, applied by TCRdb to the 5' RACE reads, yields one record per CDR3 protein. The profile shows about 830,000 distinct CDR3 sequences, roughly 64% of them singletons. The CDR3 extends over 12 amino acids. V gave up 6 bases and J gave up 7 bases, with 10 bases separating them. Germline-derived CDR1 and CDR2 are KGHSH and LQKENI. The rearrangement links TRBV18 to TRBJ2-1; D is uncertain. The source is a man aged 25-45 years in good health. Material for sequencing was blood. The CDR3 sequence: CASSRDQNEQFF. In nucleotides, the CDR3 is TGTGCCAGCTCGCGCGATCAGAATGAGCAGTTCTTC. Complete variable domain (other parts from reference TRBV18 and TRBJ2-1): NAGVMQNPRHLVRRRGQEARLRCSPMKGHSHVYWYRQLPEEGLKFMVYLQKENIIDESGMPKERFSAEFPKEGPSILRIQQVVRGDSAAYFCASSRDQNEQFFGPGTRLTVL.